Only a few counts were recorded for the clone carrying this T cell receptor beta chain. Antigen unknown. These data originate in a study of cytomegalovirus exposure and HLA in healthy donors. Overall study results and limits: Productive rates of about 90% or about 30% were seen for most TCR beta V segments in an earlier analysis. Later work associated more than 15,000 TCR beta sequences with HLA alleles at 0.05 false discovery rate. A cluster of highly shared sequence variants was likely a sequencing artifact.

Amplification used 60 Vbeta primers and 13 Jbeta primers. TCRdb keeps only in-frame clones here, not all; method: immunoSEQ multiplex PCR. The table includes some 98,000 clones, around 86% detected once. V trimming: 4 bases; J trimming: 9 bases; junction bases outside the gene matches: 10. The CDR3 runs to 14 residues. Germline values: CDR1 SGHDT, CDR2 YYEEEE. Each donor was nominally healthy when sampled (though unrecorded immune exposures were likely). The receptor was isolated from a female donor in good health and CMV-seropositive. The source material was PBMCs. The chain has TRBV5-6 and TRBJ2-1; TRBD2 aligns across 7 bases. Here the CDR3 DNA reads TGTGCCAGCAGCCCGGGGGGTCTAGCCGGTGAGCAGTTCTTC. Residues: CASSPGGLAGEQFF.